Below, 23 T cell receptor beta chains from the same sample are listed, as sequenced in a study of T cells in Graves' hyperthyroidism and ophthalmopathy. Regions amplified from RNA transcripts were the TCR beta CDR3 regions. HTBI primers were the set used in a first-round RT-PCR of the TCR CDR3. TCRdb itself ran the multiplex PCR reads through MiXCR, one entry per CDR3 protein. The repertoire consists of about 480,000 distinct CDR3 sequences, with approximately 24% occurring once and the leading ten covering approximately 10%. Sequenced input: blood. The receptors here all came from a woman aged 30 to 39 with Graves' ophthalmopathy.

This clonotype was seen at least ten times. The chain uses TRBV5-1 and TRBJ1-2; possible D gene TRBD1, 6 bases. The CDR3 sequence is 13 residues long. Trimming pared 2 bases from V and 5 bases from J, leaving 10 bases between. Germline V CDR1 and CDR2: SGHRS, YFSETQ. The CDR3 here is CASSFQGQYGYTF. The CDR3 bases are TGCGCCAGCAGCTTTCAGGGGCAGTATGGCTACACCTTC.

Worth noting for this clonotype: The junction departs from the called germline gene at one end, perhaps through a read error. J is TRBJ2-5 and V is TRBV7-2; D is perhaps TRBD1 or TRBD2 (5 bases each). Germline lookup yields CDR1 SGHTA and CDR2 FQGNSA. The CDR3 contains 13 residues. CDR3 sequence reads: CVSSGRVEGTRYF. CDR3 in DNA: TGTGTCAGCAGCGGCAGGGTGGAAGGGACCCGGTACTTC.

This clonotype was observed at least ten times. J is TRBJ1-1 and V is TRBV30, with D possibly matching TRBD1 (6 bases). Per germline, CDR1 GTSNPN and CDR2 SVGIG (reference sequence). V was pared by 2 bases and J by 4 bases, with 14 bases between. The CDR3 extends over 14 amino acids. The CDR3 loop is CAWSRVRGGTEAFF. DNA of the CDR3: TGTGCCTGGAGTCGGGTCAGGGGCGGCACTGAAGCTTTCTTT.

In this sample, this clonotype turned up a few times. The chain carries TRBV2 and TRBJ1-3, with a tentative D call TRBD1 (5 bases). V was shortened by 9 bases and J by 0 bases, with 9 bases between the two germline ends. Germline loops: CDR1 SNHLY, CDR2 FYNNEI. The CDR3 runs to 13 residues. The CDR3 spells CASEGNSGNTIYF. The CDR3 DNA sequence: TGTGCCAGTGAGGGGAACTCTGGAAACACCATATATTTT.

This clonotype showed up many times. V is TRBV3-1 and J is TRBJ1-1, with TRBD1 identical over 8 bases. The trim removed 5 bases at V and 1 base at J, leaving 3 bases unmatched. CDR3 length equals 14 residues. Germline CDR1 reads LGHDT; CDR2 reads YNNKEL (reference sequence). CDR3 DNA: TGTGCCAGCAGCTACGACAGGGGGAACACTGAAGCTTTCTTT. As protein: CASSYDRGNTEAFF.

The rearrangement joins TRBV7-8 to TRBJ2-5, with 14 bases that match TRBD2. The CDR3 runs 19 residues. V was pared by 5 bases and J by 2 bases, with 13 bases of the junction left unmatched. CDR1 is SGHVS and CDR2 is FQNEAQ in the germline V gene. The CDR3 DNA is TGTGCCAGCAGCGCGCCCGGGACTAGCGGGAGAAGACGGCAAGAGACCCAGTACTTC. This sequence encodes CASSAPGTSGRRRQETQYF.

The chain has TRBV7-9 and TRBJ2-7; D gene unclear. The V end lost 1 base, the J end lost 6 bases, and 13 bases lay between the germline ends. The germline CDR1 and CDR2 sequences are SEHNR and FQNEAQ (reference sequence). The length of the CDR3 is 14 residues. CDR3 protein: CASSLDLQAGEQYF. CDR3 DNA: TGTGCCAGCAGCTTAGATCTCCAGGCTGGCGAGCAGTACTTC. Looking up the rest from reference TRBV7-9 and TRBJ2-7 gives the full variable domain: DTGVSQNPRHKITKRGQNVTFRCDPISEHNRLYWYRQTLGQGPEFLTYFQNEAQLEKSRLLSDRFSAERPKGSFSTLEIQRTEQGDSAMYLCASSLDLQAGEQYFGPGTRLTVT.

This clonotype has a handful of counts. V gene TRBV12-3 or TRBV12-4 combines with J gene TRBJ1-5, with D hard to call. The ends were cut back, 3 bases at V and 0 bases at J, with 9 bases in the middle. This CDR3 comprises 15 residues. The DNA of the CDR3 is TGTGCCAGCAGTTTGGCTACAACTAGCAATCAGCCCCAGCATTTT. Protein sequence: CASSLATTSNQPQHF.

CDR3 in amino acids: CSARDRDRLYEQYF. CDR3 in DNA: TGCAGTGCTAGAGACCGGGACAGACTCTACGAGCAGTACTTC. V is TRBV20-1 and J is TRBJ2-7, with 7 bases matching TRBD1. Germline CDR1 and CDR2: DFQATT and SNEGSKA (reference sequence). The V segment lost 0 bases and the J segment 3 bases; nucleotides outside the gene matches: 5. This CDR3 region has 14 residues.

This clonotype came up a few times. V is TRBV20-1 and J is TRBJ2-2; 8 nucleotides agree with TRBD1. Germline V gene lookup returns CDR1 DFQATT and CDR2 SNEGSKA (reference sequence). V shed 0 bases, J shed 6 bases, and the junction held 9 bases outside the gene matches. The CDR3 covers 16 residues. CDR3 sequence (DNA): TGCAGTGCTAGAGATTGGGGAGACAGGGGATCCGGGGAGCTGTTTTTT. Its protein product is CSARDWGDRGSGELFF.

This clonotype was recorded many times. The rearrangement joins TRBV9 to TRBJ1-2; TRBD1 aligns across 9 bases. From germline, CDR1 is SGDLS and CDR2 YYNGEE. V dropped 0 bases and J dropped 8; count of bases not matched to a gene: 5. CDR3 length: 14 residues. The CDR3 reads CASSVDTGGRGYTF. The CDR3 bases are TGTGCCAGCAGCGTAGATACAGGGGGCAGGGGCTACACCTTC. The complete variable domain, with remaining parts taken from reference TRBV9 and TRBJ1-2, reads DSGVTQTPKHLITATGQRVTLRCSPRSGDLSVYWYQQSLDQGLQFLIQYYNGEERAKGNILERFSAQQFPDLHSELNLSSLELGDSALYFCASSVDTGGRGYTFGSGTRLTVV.

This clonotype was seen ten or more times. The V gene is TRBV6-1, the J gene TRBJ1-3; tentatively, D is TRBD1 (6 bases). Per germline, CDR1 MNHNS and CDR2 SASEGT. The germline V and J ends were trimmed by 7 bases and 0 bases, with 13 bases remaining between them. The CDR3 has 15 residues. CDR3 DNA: TGTGCCAGCACTGGACAGAGGACCTCTGGAAACACCATATATTTT. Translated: CASTGQRTSGNTIYF.

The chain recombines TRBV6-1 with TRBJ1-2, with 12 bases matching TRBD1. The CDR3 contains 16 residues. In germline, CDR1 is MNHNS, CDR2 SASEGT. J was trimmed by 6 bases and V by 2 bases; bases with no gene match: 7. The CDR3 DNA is TGTGCCAGCAGTGAAAGGTCGGGGACAGGGGGCGATGGCTACACCTTC. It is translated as CASSERSGTGGDGYTF.

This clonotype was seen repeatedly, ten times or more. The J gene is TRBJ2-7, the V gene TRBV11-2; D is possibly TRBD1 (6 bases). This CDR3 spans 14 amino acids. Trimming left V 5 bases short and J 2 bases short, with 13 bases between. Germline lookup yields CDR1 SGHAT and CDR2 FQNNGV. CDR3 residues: CASSPMDSTYEQYF. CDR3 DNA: TGTGCCAGCAGCCCTATGGACAGTACCTACGAGCAGTACTTC.

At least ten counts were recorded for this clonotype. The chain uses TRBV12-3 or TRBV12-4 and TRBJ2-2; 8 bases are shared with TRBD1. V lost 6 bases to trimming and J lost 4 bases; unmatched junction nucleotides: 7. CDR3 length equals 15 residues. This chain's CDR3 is CASRKGQGGTGELFF. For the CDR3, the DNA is TGTGCCAGCAGGAAAGGACAGGGTGGCACCGGGGAGCTGTTTTTT.

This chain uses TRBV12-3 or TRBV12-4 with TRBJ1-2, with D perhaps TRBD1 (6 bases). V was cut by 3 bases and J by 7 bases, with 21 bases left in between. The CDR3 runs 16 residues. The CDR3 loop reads CASSFAGPQGYAGYTF. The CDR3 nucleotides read TGTGCCAGCAGTTTCGCCGGCCCACAGGGTTACGCTGGCTACACCTTC.

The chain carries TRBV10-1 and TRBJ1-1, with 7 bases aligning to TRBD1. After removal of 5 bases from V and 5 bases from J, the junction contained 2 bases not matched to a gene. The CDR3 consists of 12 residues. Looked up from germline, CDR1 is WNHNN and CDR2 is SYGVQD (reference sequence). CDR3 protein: CASSNRGTEAFF. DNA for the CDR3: TGCGCCAGCAGTAACAGGGGAACTGAAGCTTTCTTT.

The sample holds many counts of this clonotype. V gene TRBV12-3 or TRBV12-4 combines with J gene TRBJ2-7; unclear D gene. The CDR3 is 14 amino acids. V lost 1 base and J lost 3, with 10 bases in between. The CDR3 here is CASSLVWPHYEQYF. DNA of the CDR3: TGTGCCAGCAGTTTAGTTTGGCCGCACTACGAGCAGTACTTC.

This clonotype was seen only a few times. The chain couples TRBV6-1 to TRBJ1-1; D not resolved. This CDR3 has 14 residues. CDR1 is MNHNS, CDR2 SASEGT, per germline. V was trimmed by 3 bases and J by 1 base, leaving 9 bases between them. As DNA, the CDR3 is TGTGCCAGCAGTGAGTGGCACGGGAACACTGAAGCTTTCTTT. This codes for CASSEWHGNTEAFF.

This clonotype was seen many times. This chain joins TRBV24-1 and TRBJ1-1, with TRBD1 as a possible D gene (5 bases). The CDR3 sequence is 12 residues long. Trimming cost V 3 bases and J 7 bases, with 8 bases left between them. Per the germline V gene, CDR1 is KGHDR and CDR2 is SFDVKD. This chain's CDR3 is CATSDPQGEAFF. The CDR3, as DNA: TGTGCCACCAGTGATCCCCAGGGTGAAGCTTTCTTT.

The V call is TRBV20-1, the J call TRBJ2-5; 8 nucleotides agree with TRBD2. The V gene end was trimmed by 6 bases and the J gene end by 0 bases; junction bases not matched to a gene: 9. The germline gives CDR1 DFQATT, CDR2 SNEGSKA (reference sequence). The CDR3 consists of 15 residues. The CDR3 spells CSAGTRTSYQETQYF. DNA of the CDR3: TGCAGTGCAGGGACTAGAACTTCGTACCAAGAGACCCAGTACTTC.

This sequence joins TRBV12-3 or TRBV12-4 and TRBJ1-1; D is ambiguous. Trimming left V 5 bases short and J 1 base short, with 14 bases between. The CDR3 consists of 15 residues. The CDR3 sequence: CASSPPPGWNTEAFF. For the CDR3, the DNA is TGTGCCAGCAGTCCTCCCCCGGGGTGGAACACTGAAGCTTTCTTT.

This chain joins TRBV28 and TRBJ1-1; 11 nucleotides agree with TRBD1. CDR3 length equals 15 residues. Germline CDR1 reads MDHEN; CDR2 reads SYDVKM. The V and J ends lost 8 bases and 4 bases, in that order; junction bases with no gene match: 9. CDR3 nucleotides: TGTGCCAGCCCAGGGACAGGGGGATCCGGCACTGAAGCTTTCTTT. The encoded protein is CASPGTGGSGTEAFF.